The present TCR beta chain was sequenced within a study of cytomegalovirus exposure and HLA in healthy donors. The overall study: In a later analysis, it was reported that the 120 or so validation repertoires had been produced on the same platform as the 550 to 700 repertoires belonging to the first cohort. Notes on the study in general: A few CMV-associated chains were confirmed in vitro to be specific for CMV antigens. Around 160 TCR beta chains were listed as cytomegalovirus-associated. It was reported that the classifier diagnosed cytomegalovirus status with high specificity and sensitivity in both the original and validation cohorts.

Concerning this clone itself: Its specificity is not known.

V was pared by 5 bases and J by 4 bases, with 2 bases of the junction left unmatched. The CDR3 is made up of 14 amino acids. Germline lookup yields CDR1 MNHNY and CDR2 SVGAGI (reference sequence). Method: immunoSEQ multiplex PCR; TCRdb's copy keeps in-frame clones and lacks some. Here the sample spans about 160,000 clones, roughly 83% being singletons. The V and J genes are TRBV6-6 and TRBJ1-2; TRBD1 agrees at 12 bases. Sequencing used PBMCs. This sequence was found in a young man in good health and CMV-seropositive. The CDR3 nucleotides read TGTGCCAGCAGTGGGACAGGGGGCGGCTATGGCTACACCTTC. It encodes CASSGTGGGYGYTF.